This T cell receptor beta chain was identified during a study of spatial heterogeneity in lung cancer. Across the whole study: Unique TCR and UMI combinations averaged more than ten appearances each in raw reads.

Documented time point: sample taken at primary tumor resection. No cells were sorted before sequencing. The whole RNA sequenced was extracted from tumor, nontumor lung or frozen PBMC. V gave up 8 bases and J gave up 2 bases, with 14 bases separating them. CDR3 size: 14 residues. In germline, CDR1 is LGHNA, CDR2 YNFKEQ. This clonotype showed up many times. Its target is not known. This beta chain is an off-target read within a library intended for alpha chains, so its frequency means little. A unique molecular identifier was attached to every TCR cDNA molecule. TCRdb re-called the 5' RACE reads with MiXCR, one entry per CDR3 protein. Of over 9,500 distinct CDR3 sequences listed, around 3.5% were seen once; the top ten hold 52%. The study, taken as a whole, reports: Circulating ubiquitous expanded tumor TCRs were observed more frequently at resection than at follow-up.

The source was PBMCs, collected at surgery. The chain has TRBV4-2 and TRBJ2-3; D may be TRBD2 (6 bases). The receptor was isolated from a female donor with early-stage non-small cell lung cancer. CDR3 bases: TGTGCCAGCGCGCGGGACGCAGCCACAGATACGCAGTATTTT. It yields the protein CASARDAATDTQYF.